The 30 T cell receptor beta chains below were found in one sample sequenced in a study of PD-L1 blockade in urothelial cancer. Time point meaning: peripheral blood 6 weeks after treatment start. Produced via immunoSEQ multiplex PCR; TCRdb's table is partial and in-frame only. The sample shows tens of thousands of clones, approximately 90% of them seen only once. The source was PBMCs, collected around atezolizumab (anti-PD-L1) treatment. The receptor set was obtained from an elderly woman with urothelial cancer.

The chain has TRBV5-1 and TRBJ1-1; 7 positions match TRBD1. The V gene end was trimmed by 4 bases and the J gene end by 1 base; junction bases not matched to a gene: 1. Per germline, CDR1 SGHRS and CDR2 YFSETQ. The CDR3 consists of 13 residues. The CDR3 DNA sequence: TGCGCCAGCAGCGACAGGGCGAACACTGAAGCTTTCTTT. Its protein is CASSDRANTEAFF.

The chain employs TRBV28 and TRBJ1-2; no clear D. The germline gives CDR1 MDHEN, CDR2 SYDVKM. The CDR3 is made up of 12 amino acids. The V end lost 4 bases, the J end lost 9 bases, and 12 bases lay between the germline ends. The CDR3 sequence is CASSSPSDSYTF. Written as DNA, the CDR3 is TGTGCCAGCAGTTCCCCCTCTGACAGCTACACCTTC.

V usage is TRBV6-1 and J usage is TRBJ1-5; 10 bases are a match to TRBD1. V was pared by 5 bases and J by 3 bases, with 4 bases of the junction left unmatched. The germline V gene has CDR1 MNHNS and CDR2 SASEGT. The CDR3 consists of 15 residues. Here the CDR3 DNA reads TGTGCCAGCAGTTGGACAGGGGGTTACAATCAGCCCCAGCATTTT. Translation: CASSWTGGYNQPQHF.

The V gene is TRBV30, the J gene TRBJ2-2; 10 bases are a match to TRBD2. V trimming: 5 bases; J trimming: 5 bases; junction bases outside the gene matches: 5. The CDR3 totals 14 residues. CDR1 and CDR2 (germline): GTSNPN, SVGIG (reference sequence). The CDR3 loop reads CAWSSGRETGELFF. CDR3 DNA: TGTGCCTGGTCGAGCGGGAGGGAAACCGGGGAGCTGTTTTTT.

The chain has TRBV2 and TRBJ1-1; 9 bases fit TRBD1. CDR3 length equals 14 residues. V lost 6 bases and J lost 4; bases outside the gene matches: 6. CDR1 is SNHLY, CDR2 FYNNEI, per germline. The CDR3 here is CASRHPGQGTEAFF. The CDR3 region has the DNA TGTGCCAGCAGACATCCGGGACAGGGCACTGAAGCTTTCTTT.

The sample holds a few counts of this clone. The chain couples TRBV5-6 to TRBJ1-1, with D perhaps TRBD1 (6 bases). Trimming removed 5 bases at V and 3 bases at J, with 17 bases between. The germline CDR1 and CDR2 sequences are SGHDT and YYEEEE. This CDR3 has 15 amino acids. Here the CDR3 reads CASRNRVSWDTEAFF. As DNA, the CDR3 is TGTGCCAGCAGAAACAGGGTGTCTTGGGACACTGAAGCTTTCTTT.

This chain joins TRBV19 and TRBJ1-4; perhaps TRBD1 as D (6 bases). CDR1 is LNHDA and CDR2 is SQIVND in the germline V gene (reference sequence). Trimming removed 6 bases from V and 3 bases from J, with 11 bases in between. The CDR3 has 14 amino acids. The chain's CDR3 is CASRNREPNEKLFF. CDR3 DNA sequence: TGTGCCAGTAGGAACAGGGAACCTAATGAAAAACTGTTTTTT.

The table lists this clone with a count of one. V gene TRBV19 combines with J gene TRBJ2-7; no reliable D call. CDR1 and CDR2 (germline): LNHDA, SQIVND (reference sequence). The CDR3 has 12 residues. Trimming left V 1 base short and J 3 bases short, with 4 bases between. The CDR3 loop is CASSIGHYEQYF. The CDR3 nucleotides read TGTGCCAGTAGTATAGGACACTACGAGCAGTACTTC.

This clone showed up just once. V usage is TRBV7-3 and J usage is TRBJ2-7; 7 bases line up with TRBD2. Trimming cost V 2 bases and J 1 base; bases outside gene matches: 8. The length of the CDR3 is 16 residues. CDR1 is SGHTA, CDR2 FQGTGA, per germline. As DNA, the CDR3 is TGTGCCAGCAGCTTAGGCCAAGCGGGACCTTCCTACGAGCAGTACTTC. Amino acids: CASSLGQAGPSYEQYF.

This sequence joins TRBV4-1 and TRBJ2-1; 9 bases fit TRBD1. The V and J ends lost 0 bases and 3 bases, in that order; junction bases with no gene match: 3. The CDR3 loop spans 16 amino acids. The V gene's germline CDR1 is MGHRA and CDR2 YSYEKL. The CDR3 DNA follows: TGCGCCAGCAGCCAAGAGACAGGGGGGTTCTACAATGAGCAGTTCTTC. The encoded protein is CASSQETGGFYNEQFF.

The chain links TRBV27 to TRBJ2-2, with TRBD2 as a possible D gene (6 bases). The CDR3 loop spans 16 amino acids. Germline V gene lookup returns CDR1 MNHEY and CDR2 SMNVEV (reference sequence). Trimming pared 1 base from V and 4 bases from J, leaving 13 bases between. The CDR3, as DNA: TGTGCCAGCAGTTTATGGGTCGGGAGCCCCACCGGGGAGCTGTTTTTT. It translates to CASSLWVGSPTGELFF.

The CDR3 coding sequence is TGCGCCAGCAGCTTGGTTCCAGGGGGGAACACTGAAGCTTTCTTT. This encodes CASSLVPGGNTEAFF. This chain links TRBV5-1 with TRBJ1-1; 7 bases line up with TRBD1. This CDR3 contains 15 residues. Germline lookup yields CDR1 SGHRS and CDR2 YFSETQ. V lost 0 bases and J lost 1; bases outside the gene matches: 3.

The chain carries TRBV28 and TRBJ2-1; 12 nucleotides match TRBD2. The CDR3 runs 17 residues. V was pared by 6 bases and J by 4 bases, with 10 bases of the junction left unmatched. Germline lookup yields CDR1 MDHEN and CDR2 SYDVKM. The chain's CDR3 is CASRTPAGLAGYNEQFF. In nucleotides, the CDR3 is TGTGCCAGCAGGACACCCGCGGGACTAGCGGGTTACAATGAGCAGTTCTTC.

V and J are TRBV10-2 and TRBJ1-1, with 8 bases aligning to TRBD1. V was clipped by 8 bases and J by 7 bases; unmatched bases: 9. This CDR3 contains 13 residues. The germline CDR1 and CDR2 sequences are WSHSY and SAAADI. CDR3 residues: CASRQGSRFEAFF. CDR3 coding DNA: TGCGCCAGCCGACAGGGGTCCAGATTTGAAGCTTTCTTT.

This chain connects TRBV19 to TRBJ2-7, with TRBD2 as a possible D gene (6 bases). Germline V gives CDR1 LNHDA, CDR2 SQIVND (reference sequence). This CDR3 spans 14 amino acids. Trimming removed 4 bases from V and 3 bases from J, with 13 bases in between. Written as DNA, the CDR3 is TGTGCCAGTAGTACCGGGACTGAGTTCTACGAGCAGTACTTC. Its protein product is CASSTGTEFYEQYF.

J is TRBJ1-4 and V is TRBV2; D is perhaps TRBD1 (5 bases). V was pared by 4 bases and J by 5 bases, with 11 bases between. CDR1 and CDR2 (germline): SNHLY, FYNNEI. CDR3 length equals 14 residues. CDR3 region: CASSARDWNEKLFF. The CDR3 DNA reads as TGTGCCAGCAGTGCCCGGGACTGGAATGAAAAACTGTTTTTT. Full variable domain (missing parts from reference TRBV2 and TRBJ1-4): EPEVTQTPSHQVTQMGQEVILRCVPISNHLYFYWYRQILGQKVEFLVSFYNNEISEKSEIFDDQFSVERPDGSNFTLKIRSTKLEDSAMYFCASSARDWNEKLFFGSGTQLSVL.

This rearrangement joins TRBV11-2 to TRBJ2-7; TRBD1 matches 7 bases. V shed 4 bases and J 2 bases; nucleotides not matched to a gene: 11. The CDR3 extends over 16 amino acids. CDR1 and CDR2 (germline): SGHAT, FQNNGV. The CDR3: CASSYMPGTATYEQYF. The CDR3 DNA sequence: TGTGCCAGCAGCTACATGCCCGGGACAGCAACCTACGAGCAGTACTTC.

The chain is built from TRBV29-1 and TRBJ2-7; the match to TRBD1 covers 9 bases. CDR3 length: 14 amino acids. Germline V gene sequence: CDR1 SQVTM, CDR2 ANQGSEA. V trimming: 7 bases; J trimming: 6 bases; junction bases outside the gene matches: 13. The CDR3 here is CSGVPRDRDGEQYF. The CDR3 coding sequence is TGCAGCGGCGTACCCCGGGACAGGGACGGCGAGCAGTACTTC.

The chain is built from TRBV19 and TRBJ2-7, with TRBD2 identical over 8 bases. The CDR3 is made up of 16 amino acids. Germline CDR1 reads LNHDA; CDR2 reads SQIVND (reference sequence). V lost 10 bases to trimming and J lost 8 bases; unmatched junction nucleotides: 22. DNA of the CDR3: TGTGCCACTCAGTCCCCTAGGGAGCGGGGGAACGATCAGCAGTACTTC. Amino acids: CATQSPRERGNDQQYF.

This clone occurred once. The chain employs TRBV6-6 and TRBJ2-7; TRBD2 agrees at 10 bases. The CDR3 totals 16 residues. V was pared by 8 bases and J by 2 bases, with 12 bases of the junction left unmatched. Germline V gene lookup returns CDR1 MNHNY and CDR2 SVGAGI (reference sequence). In DNA form, the CDR3 reads TGTGCCAGCCAACAGCGGGAGGGCCCACGGCCCTACGAGCAGTACTTC. Translating it yields CASQQREGPRPYEQYF.

This chain connects TRBV5-1 to TRBJ1-1; 8 positions match TRBD1. V lost 4 bases to trimming and J lost 1 base; unmatched junction nucleotides: 6. CDR1 is SGHRS, CDR2 YFSETQ, per germline. The CDR3 runs to 15 residues. The CDR3: CASSPGQVQNTEAFF. In nucleotides, the CDR3 is TGCGCCAGCAGCCCGGGACAGGTTCAGAACACTGAAGCTTTCTTT.

This clone was observed a handful of times. This chain connects TRBV15 to TRBJ1-5; D may be TRBD1 (5 bases). The V and J ends lost 3 bases and 1 base respectively, with 7 bases between them. The CDR3 extends over 14 amino acids. Germline CDR1 LNHNV, CDR2 YYDKDF (reference sequence). For the CDR3, the DNA is TGTGCCACCAGCAGGGACATAAGCAATCAGCCCCAGCATTTT. Translated: CATSRDISNQPQHF.

About this clone: At one end, the junction sequence differs from germline, possibly due to a read error. The chain joins TRBV4-2 to TRBJ1-3, with D hard to call. The CDR3 has 14 amino acids. The germline V gene encodes CDR1 LGHNA and CDR2 YNFKEQ. As DNA, the CDR3 is TGTGCCAGCAGCCAAGAGCTGACATACGGCACCGACCATTTT. Residues: CASSQELTYGTDHF.

This clone was detected only once. V gene TRBV5-6 combines with J gene TRBJ2-3; 7 bases fit TRBD2. In germline, CDR1 is SGHDT, CDR2 YYEEEE. V shed 0 bases and J 4 bases; nucleotides not matched to a gene: 8. The length of the CDR3 is 16 residues. DNA for the CDR3: TGTGCCAGCAGCTTGGACGGGGCGGGAGACGCAGATACGCAGTATTTT. Its translation: CASSLDGAGDADTQYF.

The chain joins TRBV2 to TRBJ2-7, with 7 bases fitting TRBD1. V trimming: 5 bases; J trimming: 2 bases; junction bases outside the gene matches: 3. The germline V gene encodes CDR1 SNHLY and CDR2 FYNNEI. This CDR3 spans 13 amino acids. The CDR3 DNA reads as TGTGCCAGCAGTCGGGACAGTGCCTACGAGCAGTACTTC. Amino acid sequence: CASSRDSAYEQYF.

This clone was seen a handful of times. The V gene is TRBV7-9, the J gene TRBJ1-5; D not certain. Germline CDR1 and CDR2: SEHNR and FQNEAQ (reference sequence). The CDR3 sequence is 13 residues long. Trimming pared 5 bases from V and 0 bases from J, leaving 5 bases between. The CDR3 nucleotides read TGTGCCAGCAGCCAGAATAGCAATCAGCCCCAGCATTTT. Translated: CASSQNSNQPQHF. The complete variable domain, with remaining parts taken from reference TRBV7-9 and TRBJ1-5, reads DTGVSQNPRHKITKRGQNVTFRCDPISEHNRLYWYRQTLGQGPEFLTYFQNEAQLEKSRLLSDRFSAERPKGSFSTLEIQRTEQGDSAMYLCASSQNSNQPQHFGDGTRLSIL.

The chain carries TRBV5-4 and TRBJ2-5; 10 bases fit TRBD2. This CDR3 spans 15 amino acids. In germline, CDR1 is SGHNT, CDR2 YYREEE (reference sequence). Trimming at V came to 4 bases and at J to 5 bases, leaving 8 bases not matched to a gene. CDR3 sequence: CASSERLAGSETQYF. CDR3 nucleotide sequence: TGTGCCAGCAGCGAACGACTAGCGGGTTCTGAGACCCAGTACTTC.

The rearrangement joins TRBV9 to TRBJ1-2; perhaps TRBD1 as D (6 bases). Looked up from germline, CDR1 is SGDLS and CDR2 is YYNGEE. V lost 0 bases and J 7 bases, leaving 22 bases between the germline ends. This CDR3 region has 17 residues. This CDR3 is CASSVALDPGAKAGYTF. CDR3 coding DNA: TGTGCCAGCAGCGTAGCTTTGGACCCAGGGGCGAAGGCTGGCTACACCTTC.

Only one count was recorded for this clone. The chain employs TRBV7-3 and TRBJ2-1; perhaps TRBD2 as D (6 bases). Trimming removed 3 bases from V and 6 bases from J, with 15 bases in between. The CDR3 runs to 15 residues. The germline CDR1 and CDR2 sequences are SGHTA and FQGTGA. The CDR3 spells CASSLAGLEVNEQFF. The CDR3 DNA follows: TGTGCCAGCAGCTTGGCGGGACTCGAGGTCAATGAGCAGTTCTTC.

This clone was recorded once. The rearrangement uses TRBV9 and TRBJ2-1, with D perhaps TRBD2 (6 bases). The germline CDR1 and CDR2 sequences are SGDLS and YYNGEE. V gave up 0 bases and J gave up 0 bases, with 16 bases separating them. The CDR3 is 18 amino acids. CDR3 region: CASSVAVASDSSYNEQFF. For the CDR3, the DNA is TGTGCCAGCAGCGTAGCGGTCGCTAGCGATAGCTCCTACAATGAGCAGTTCTTC.